This paragraph reports one T cell receptor (beta chain). Its specificity is unknown. This entry is derived from a study of OX40 agonist ivuxolimab in advanced cancers. For the study at large: People in dose escalation had one of these cancers: hepatocellular carcinoma, melanoma, renal cell or head and neck cancer. Study results and caveats: Fewer expanded clones were found on average in CD4+ than in CD8+ T cells.

V gave up 2 bases and J gave up 6 bases, with 11 bases separating them. The CDR3 is made up of 14 amino acids. Germline V lookup: CDR1 SNHLY, CDR2 FYNNEI. Measured with immunoSEQ multiplex PCR; TCRdb has only the in-frame clones, and not every one. Here the sample spans approximately 73,000 clones, 75% to 90% being singletons. The sequencing here drew on CD4+ or CD8+ T cells sorted from blood, taken in a trial of the OX40 agonist ivuxolimab. The chain combines TRBV2 with TRBJ2-4; D remains unclear. This TCR was sampled from an adult with an advanced solid tumor such as melanoma, head and neck, liver or kidney cancer. The CDR3 protein is CASSERQAVNIQYF. CDR3 DNA: TGTGCCAGCAGTGAAAGGCAGGCAGTAAACATTCAGTACTTC. The full variable domain, rest sourced from reference TRBV2 and TRBJ2-4, is EPEVTQTPSHQVTQMGQEVILRCVPISNHLYFYWYRQILGQKVEFLVSFYNNEISEKSEIFDDQFSVERPDGSNFTLKIRSTKLEDSAMYFCASSERQAVNIQYFGAGTRLSVL.